This T cell receptor beta chain was sequenced for a study of T cell repertoires in cytomegalovirus infection (dated by TCRdb to between 2017 and 2020). Broadly, across the study: Donor HLA type was relevant to the analysis, as public TCR beta signatures indicated carriage of CMV infection together with the matching HLA type.

The germline V gene (reference sequence) sets CDR1 to MNHEY and CDR2 to SMNVEV. The CDR3 has 13 amino acids, counting the end cysteine and phenylalanine. The DNA shown is the 39-base CDR3, in frame from base 1. Trimming costs V 4 bases and J 8 bases, and their ends lie 14 bases apart. Comments on this clonotype: Its antigen is currently not known. Base quality data are lacking; no much larger clone is found one base away.

Beyond this particular receptor, the publication reports: The ex vivo response was dominated by HLA-C-restricted CMV-specific TCR beta clonotypes, which also provided the single most frequent clonotype in two of eight donors. Cumulative frequency of public TCR beta family members discriminated carriers of CMV infection plus the relevant HLA type in this cohort and an independent 352-donor cohort.

Sequenced on an Illumina HiSeq 1500. TCRdb applied fastp at Q25 and MiXCR to the public reads, then kept only in-frame beta chains. Merged by CDR3 protein, the rows form single entries marked with the most common genes and DNA. The sample table holds approximately 750,000 distinct CDR3 sequences, of which 35% to 45% were seen once. 2.5% to 3% of the sample belongs to the ten largest clones. Sample: PBMCs. The rearrangement combines TRBV27 with TRBJ1-2; there is no confident call for the D gene. The sequence was collected from a human donor in good health (CMV status not recorded). Some clones in this sample may be carry-over from other donors' samples. CDR3 region: CASSSQSTGGYTF. At the DNA level, the sequence is TGTGCCAGCAGTTCGCAAAGTACGGGGGGCTACACCTTC.